This note documents a single T cell receptor beta chain sequence. Its antigen is still unknown. The record originates from a study of CD4 T cells in relation to SARS-CoV-2 and coronaviruses. Repertoires were generated with immunoSEQ multiplex PCR, while TCRdb's copy carries only in-frame clones and drops some. This sample yields 20,000 to 30,000 clones, of which around 78% are seen a single time; around 14% belongs to the top ten. V gave up 2 bases and J gave up 5 bases; unmatched junction bases: 4. In germline, CDR1 is KGHDR, CDR2 SFDVKD. This CDR3 has 14 amino acids. Before the COVID-19 pandemic, during about 2011-2019, CD4+ T cells were taken from unexposed donors. Isolation of CD4+ T cells took place after roughly nine days in culture. Unexposed-donor CD4+ T cells were probed with SARS-CoV-2 S/N and four cold-coronavirus spikes, cells permitting.

The J gene is TRBJ1-2, the V gene TRBV24-1; 7 nucleotides line up with TRBD1. Sequenced input: CD4+ T cells from PBMCs, cultured in vitro. This clonotype was sampled from a human donor in good health. Written as DNA, the CDR3 is TGTGCCACCAGTGATTCCGACAGGGTTTATGGCTACACCTTC. It translates to CATSDSDRVYGYTF.